Listed below are T cell receptor beta chains from one sample, sequenced in a study of blood T cells in healthy people across ages. TCRdb redid the calling of the 5' RACE reads with MiXCR, one entry per CDR3 protein. The repertoire holds approximately 800,000 distinct CDR3 sequences, with about half as singletons. Sequencing used blood. All receptors derive from a man aged 80 or over in good health. Both conserved end residues are trimmed from each CDR3. D genes are given only for firm matches.

J: TRBJ2-3
D: .
V: TRBV7-6
CDR3: ASSLMANTDTQY

J: TRBJ2-7
D: TRBD2
V: TRBV11-2
CDR3: ASSLVAGAFSYEQY

J: .
D: TRBD1
V: TRBV5-1
CDR3: ASLPGTGSIEQY

J: TRBJ2-1
D: TRBD1
V: TRBV9
CDR3: ASSVDGRWGQGANNEQF

J: TRBJ1-1
D: .
V: TRBV20-1
CDR3: SANLPLNTEAF

J: TRBJ1-2
D: .
V: TRBV7-9
CDR3: ASSRKEKNYGYT

J: TRBJ2-1
D: .
V: TRBV3-1
CDR3: ASSQGGTEQF

J: TRBJ1-5
D: TRBD1
V: TRBV30
CDR3: AWGQGGRQPQH

J: TRBJ2-7
D: .
V: TRBV5-1
CDR3: ASSRSRGNHEQY

J: TRBJ1-2
D: TRBD1
V: TRBV27
CDR3: ASGTGDGYT

J: TRBJ2-7
D: .
V: TRBV27
CDR3: ASKPRYEQY

J: TRBJ1-5
D: .
V: TRBV27
CDR3: ASSLQSLGQPQH

J: TRBJ1-5
D: .
V: TRBV20-1
CDR3: SAQQGPVRH

J: .
D: .
V: TRBV4-1
CDR3: ASSRRTGGTYEQY

J: TRBJ2-3
D: .
V: TRBV24-1
CDR3: AASDATSLGADTQY

J: TRBJ1-3
D: TRBD1
V: TRBV29-1
CDR3: SVAGQGASGNTIY

J: TRBJ2-7
D: TRBD1
V: TRBV5-1
CDR3: VSSPEPTGSSYEQY

J: TRBJ2-1
D: .
V: TRBV19
CDR3: ASTINGVGEQF

J: TRBJ1-6
D: TRBD1
V: TRBV6-5
CDR3: ASTDRADSPLH

J: TRBJ2-3
D: .
V: TRBV4-3
CDR3: ASSQDPSRPQQGTDTQY

J: TRBJ1-5
D: .
V: TRBV12-3/TRBV12-4
CDR3: ASSYAGDQPQH

J: .
D: .
V: TRBV27
CDR3: ASSLDIGYEQY

J: TRBJ2-3
D: .
V: TRBV7-2
CDR3: ASSLGVGVGTDTQY

J: TRBJ2-1
D: TRBD2
V: TRBV12-3/TRBV12-4
CDR3: ASTKGGTSGPSSYNEQF

J: TRBJ2-7
D: .
V: TRBV20-1
CDR3: SAGQNSYEQY

J: TRBJ2-5
D: TRBD1
V: TRBV20-1
CDR3: SASTPTGRRETQY

J: TRBJ2-1
D: TRBD2
V: TRBV20-1
CDR3: SAEAGGHSEQF

J: .
D: .
V: TRBV7-2
CDR3: ASTEGGGPETQY

J: TRBJ1-2
D: TRBD1
V: TRBV28
CDR3: ASSSRTGFGYGYT

J: TRBJ2-5
D: .
V: TRBV7-9
CDR3: ASSQGGGGETQY

J: TRBJ2-7
D: TRBD1
V: TRBV5-1
CDR3: ASSLGTGLWYEQY

J: TRBJ2-3
D: .
V: TRBV12-3/TRBV12-4
CDR3: ASRPETDTQY

J: TRBJ1-1
D: .
V: TRBV7-8
CDR3: ASSLGGAIEAF

J: TRBJ1-2
D: TRBD1
V: TRBV5-1
CDR3: ASSLRQGAGGYT

J: TRBJ2-7
D: TRBD2
V: TRBV2
CDR3: ASALAGVSEAQY

J: TRBJ2-3
D: .
V: TRBV2
CDR3: ASRATRGGADTQY

J: TRBJ2-7
D: .
V: TRBV20-1
CDR3: SARDPTGYYEQY

J: TRBJ2-2
D: .
V: TRBV3-1
CDR3: ASSPGDSTTGELF

J: TRBJ2-3
D: TRBD2
V: TRBV18
CDR3: ASSDGRGSTDTQY

J: TRBJ1-4
D: .
V: TRBV5-1
CDR3: ASSSGRGYEKLF

J: TRBJ2-2
D: .
V: TRBV29-1
CDR3: SVEEVNTGELF

J: TRBJ2-1
D: .
V: TRBV20-1
CDR3: SAIALGLAREVYNEQF

J: TRBJ2-7
D: TRBD1
V: TRBV6-1
CDR3: ASSIGQVSYEQY

J: TRBJ2-3
D: .
V: TRBV2
CDR3: ASSVIRTDTQY

J: TRBJ2-1
D: .
V: TRBV12-3/TRBV12-4
CDR3: VSKASPRNEQF

J: .
D: TRBD2
V: TRBV4-2
CDR3: ASSQDRAGEYQETQY

J: TRBJ2-5
D: .
V: TRBV7-2
CDR3: ASSLVTSQETQY

J: TRBJ2-7
D: TRBD2
V: TRBV20-1
CDR3: SANLPLAGAYEQY

J: TRBJ2-2
D: .
V: TRBV30
CDR3: AWSVFGNTGELF

J: TRBJ2-4
D: .
V: TRBV6-5
CDR3: ASSSLLTEQY